Shown below are 26 T cell receptor beta chains from a single sample sequenced in a study of T cell responses to AZD1222 COVID-19 vaccine. Assay: immunoSEQ multiplex PCR; the TCRdb copy retains only in-frame clones and omits some. Among 150,000 to 200,000 clones listed, 94% were seen once. Here the sequenced sample was peripheral blood, taken on day 0 of AZD1222 vaccination. The receptors here all came from an adult in good health.

The rearrangement joins TRBV15 to TRBJ2-3; TRBD1 matches at 7 bases. CDR1 is LNHNV, CDR2 YYDKDF, per germline (reference sequence). Unmatched junction bases numbered 2, after V lost 1 base and J lost 1 base. The length of the CDR3 is 15 residues. DNA of the CDR3: TGTGCCACCAGCAGAGGTGACAGGGGCACAGATACGCAGTATTTT. Translated, it gives CATSRGDRGTDTQYF.

In this sample, this clone turned up once. The chain combines TRBV24-1 with TRBJ1-1, with a possible D match to TRBD1 (5 bases). V was clipped by 7 bases and J by 1 base, with 15 bases between them. CDR1 KGHDR and CDR2 SFDVKD come from the germline V gene. This CDR3 comprises 15 residues. CDR3 in amino acids: CATRRGAGGNTEAFF. The DNA for the CDR3 is TGTGCCACCAGGCGCGGGGCGGGGGGGAACACTGAAGCTTTCTTT.

The rearrangement links TRBV6-5 to TRBJ1-5, with D maybe TRBD1 (5 bases). V dropped 8 bases and J dropped 6 bases, with 17 bases sitting between them. The CDR3 consists of 14 residues. Germline CDR1 MNHEY, CDR2 SVGAGI. CDR3 in amino acids: CASSLAGRGQPQHF. The CDR3 DNA follows: TGTGCCAGCTCACTTGCAGGGCGGGGTCAGCCCCAGCATTTT.

The chain employs TRBV6-5 and TRBJ2-3, with D possibly being TRBD1 (5 bases). The germline CDR1 and CDR2 sequences are MNHEY and SVGAGI. Trimming removed 7 bases at V and 0 bases at J, with 8 bases between. CDR3 length: 13 residues. Written as DNA, the CDR3 is TGTGCCAGCACGCCAGGGAGCACAGATACGCAGTATTTT. It is translated as CASTPGSTDTQYF.

This clone was observed once. The V gene is TRBV9, the J gene TRBJ1-2; D is possibly TRBD1 (5 bases). The CDR3 extends over 11 amino acids. V lost 10 bases to trimming and J lost 4 bases, with 11 bases between them. Germline V gene sequence: CDR1 SGDLS, CDR2 YYNGEE. The CDR3 sequence is CASGEVYGYTF. CDR3 DNA: TGTGCCTCGGGGGAGGTCTATGGCTACACCTTC.

CDR3 in amino acids: CASSRGLDGNEQFF. Written as DNA, the CDR3 is TGTGCCAGCAGCCGCGGACTAGACGGCAATGAGCAGTTCTTC. This chain uses TRBV5-8 with TRBJ2-1; 7 bases line up with TRBD2. Looked up from germline, CDR1 is SGHTS and CDR2 is YDEGEE. V lost 4 bases to trimming and J lost 6 bases; unmatched junction nucleotides: 7. The CDR3 has 14 amino acids.

This chain links TRBV3-1 (or the pseudogene TRBV3-2) with TRBJ2-7; TRBD1 is a possible D gene (6 bases). This CDR3 contains 15 residues. Per germline, CDR1 LGHDT and CDR2 YNNKEL (reference sequence). V was pared by 1 base and J by 2 bases, with 12 bases between. The DNA of the CDR3 is TGTGCCAGCAGCCAAGGCCTGGACAGTACCTACGAGCAGTACTTC. It codes for CASSQGLDSTYEQYF.

This clone was observed once. The chain is built from TRBV5-6 and TRBJ1-1; 7 positions agree with TRBD1. CDR3 length equals 15 residues. Germline V CDR1 and CDR2: SGHDT, YYEEEE. V was pared by 1 base and J by 1 base, with 4 bases of the junction left unmatched. The CDR3 nucleotides are TGTGCCAGCAGCTTGAGGCAGGGGGGGAACACTGAAGCTTTCTTT. As protein: CASSLRQGGNTEAFF.

V usage is TRBV11-2 and J usage is TRBJ2-7; TRBD1 matches 9 bases. Unmatched junction bases numbered 6, after V lost 5 bases and J lost 1 base. This CDR3 region has 15 residues. The germline gives CDR1 SGHAT, CDR2 FQNNGV. The CDR3 loop reads CASSLGQGYSYEQYF. The CDR3 coding sequence is TGTGCCAGCAGCCTCGGACAGGGGTATTCCTACGAGCAGTACTTC.

The rearrangement uses TRBV10-1 and TRBJ2-2; 12 nucleotides match TRBD2. Germline V gene data show CDR1 as WNHNN and CDR2 as SYGVQD (reference sequence). V lost 11 bases, J lost 6 bases, and 10 bases stayed unmatched. CDR3 size: 15 residues. The CDR3 DNA follows: TGCGCCCCCCCGGCGCTAGCGGGAGGGGCCGGGGAGCTGTTTTTT. Residues: CAPPALAGGAGELFF.

The chain combines TRBV11-2 with TRBJ2-7, with TRBD2 matching over 9 bases. CDR1 is SGHAT, CDR2 FQNNGV, per germline. Trimming at V came to 1 base and at J to 2 bases, leaving 3 bases not matched to a gene. CDR3 length equals 15 residues. Here the CDR3 DNA reads TGTGCCAGCAGCTTAGCGGCGGGAGGGCCCTACGAGCAGTACTTC. This translates into CASSLAAGGPYEQYF.

In its sample, this clone was seen a few times. The gene calls are TRBV6-2 or TRBV6-3 and TRBJ2-2, with no clear D. Trimming took off 5 bases at V and 1 base at J, with 14 bases between the two ends. The germline V gene encodes CDR1 MNHEY and CDR2 SVGEGT. This CDR3 region has 16 residues. The CDR3 sequence is CASSPIPLENTGELFF. The CDR3 nucleotides read TGTGCCAGCAGTCCCATTCCTCTAGAGAACACCGGGGAGCTGTTTTTT.

This clone was seen once. This rearrangement joins TRBV28 to TRBJ2-3, with 14 bases that match TRBD2. V lost 6 bases to trimming and J lost 4 bases; unmatched junction nucleotides: 6. Germline CDR1 reads MDHEN; CDR2 reads SYDVKM. This CDR3 contains 16 residues. The CDR3: CASSRTSGRRSDTQYF. CDR3 coding DNA: TGTGCCAGCAGCAGGACTAGCGGGAGGAGGTCAGATACGCAGTATTTT.

The rearrangement links TRBV6-5 to TRBJ2-2; D gene uncertain. The CDR3 covers 11 residues. Per the germline V gene, CDR1 is MNHEY and CDR2 is SVGAGI. The germline V and J ends were trimmed by 8 bases and 8 bases, with 9 bases remaining between them. DNA for the CDR3: TGTGCCAGCGCACGAAAGGGGGAGCTGTTTTTT. Its protein product is CASARKGELFF.

V is TRBV5-1 and J is TRBJ2-7; D is perhaps TRBD1 (7 bases). Germline CDR1 SGHRS, CDR2 YFSETQ. There are 15 residues in the CDR3. Trimming shortened V by 2 bases and J by 3 bases, and 15 bases separated the two germline ends. The CDR3 nucleotides read TGCGCCAGCAGCTTTCGGCAGGGGGGTTACTACGAGCAGTACTTC. As protein: CASSFRQGGYYEQYF.

J is TRBJ2-5 and V is TRBV7-8; 9 nucleotides align to TRBD2. Per germline, CDR1 SGHVS and CDR2 FQNEAQ. CDR3 length equals 14 residues. V dropped 5 bases and J dropped 5; count of bases not matched to a gene: 6. The CDR3 region has the DNA TGTGCCAGCAGCCCGGGGAGCGGGAGGGAGACCCAGTACTTC. Amino acids: CASSPGSGRETQYF. Combining the CDR3 with reference TRBV7-8 and TRBJ2-5 gives the whole variable domain GAGVSQSPRYKVAKRGQDVALRCDPISGHVSLFWYQQALGQGPEFLTYFQNEAQLDKSGLPSDRFFAERPEGSVSTLKIQRTQQEDSAVYLCASSPGSGRETQYFGPGTRLLVL.

The V and J genes are TRBV10-3 and TRBJ2-7; D possibly uses TRBD1 or TRBD2 (5 bases each). Germline values: CDR1 ENHRY, CDR2 SYGVKD. The CDR3 runs 13 residues. V gave up 7 bases and J gave up 4 bases, with 14 bases separating them. The CDR3 nucleotides read TGTGCCATCACCCCGGACTCAGGGTACGAGCAGTACTTC. It yields the protein CAITPDSGYEQYF.

With respect to this clone: Germline is not matched at one junction end, which may reflect a read error. The chain joins TRBV5-4 to TRBJ1-2; a weak D match, TRBD1 (5 bases). CDR1 and CDR2 (germline): SGHNT, YYREEE (reference sequence). The CDR3 runs 13 residues. The CDR3 region has the DNA TGTGCCAGCAGCCCCCGGGACTACTACGGCTACACCTTC. Translation: CASSPRDYYGYTF.

The chain is built from TRBV19 and TRBJ2-3; 9 bases line up with TRBD2. With 4 bases clipped from V and 3 bases from J, the junction kept 8 bases outside the gene matches. Germline CDR1 LNHDA, CDR2 SQIVND (reference sequence). The CDR3 runs to 16 residues. CDR3: CASSTYSGRSTDTQYF. CDR3 sequence (DNA): TGTGCCAGTAGTACCTATAGCGGGAGATCGACAGATACGCAGTATTTT.

The chain joins TRBV30 to TRBJ2-3; TRBD2 matches at 9 bases. This CDR3 region has 15 residues. Germline trimming cut 3 bases from V and 0 bases from J; bases unmatched to any gene: 4. Germline lookup yields CDR1 GTSNPN and CDR2 SVGIG (reference sequence). Here the CDR3 reads CAWRQGTSSTDTQYF. Written as DNA, the CDR3 is TGTGCCTGGAGGCAAGGGACTAGCAGCACAGATACGCAGTATTTT.

This clone occurred a few times. This chain uses TRBV5-1 with TRBJ2-3; TRBD2 matches at 12 bases. CDR1 and CDR2 from the germline V gene are SGHRS and YFSETQ. Trimming cost V 5 bases and J 4 bases; bases outside gene matches: 8. CDR3 length: 16 amino acids. The CDR3 loop is CASRESSGRGSDTQYF. The DNA of the CDR3 is TGCGCCAGCAGGGAGTCTAGCGGGAGGGGATCAGATACGCAGTATTTT. Complete variable domain (other parts from reference TRBV5-1 and TRBJ2-3): KAGVTQTPRYLIKTRGQQVTLSCSPISGHRSVSWYQQTPGQGLQFLFEYFSETQRNKGNFPGRFSGRQFSNSRSEMNVSTLELGDSALYLCASRESSGRGSDTQYFGPGTRLTVL.

This chain links TRBV5-4 with TRBJ1-3; D remains unclear. CDR3 size: 14 residues. Germline values: CDR1 SGHNT, CDR2 YYREEE (reference sequence). Trimming removed 0 bases at V and 2 bases at J, with 6 bases between. CDR3 DNA: TGTGCCAGCAGCTTGGAACATCCTGGAAACACCATATATTTT. Translating gives CASSLEHPGNTIYF.

This rearrangement joins TRBV2 to TRBJ2-2; TRBD2 matches 8 bases. Germline-derived CDR1 and CDR2 are SNHLY and FYNNEI. The CDR3 runs 15 residues. Trimming at V came to 4 bases and at J to 4 bases, leaving 5 bases not matched to a gene. CDR3 DNA: TGTGCCAGCAGTGTTAGCGGGACCTCCACCGGGGAGCTGTTTTTT. Translating it yields CASSVSGTSTGELFF.

The CDR3 DNA reads as TGTGCCAGTAGTATCCTTGACTCCCATGGCTACACCTTC. It specifies CASSILDSHGYTF. The chain joins TRBV19 to TRBJ1-2, with unresolved D. CDR1 is LNHDA and CDR2 is SQIVND in the germline V gene (reference sequence). This CDR3 spans 13 amino acids. The V gene lost 3 bases and the J gene lost 6 bases, with 11 bases spanning the gap.

CDR3 region: CASSLDRGYQETQYF. The CDR3 region has the DNA TGTGCCAGCAGCTTAGATCGCGGGTACCAAGAGACCCAGTACTTC. The V gene is TRBV11-1, the J gene TRBJ2-5; possible D gene TRBD2, 5 bases. The CDR3 spans 15 residues. Per the germline V gene, CDR1 is SGHAT and CDR2 is FQDESV (reference sequence). The V end lost 1 base, the J end lost 0 bases, and 9 bases lay between the germline ends.

Note on this clone: Mismatch with germline at one junction end may stem from a read error. The rearrangement uses TRBV24-1 and TRBJ1-2; D gene uncertain. Per germline, CDR1 KGHDR and CDR2 SFDVKD. This CDR3 has 13 amino acids. The CDR3 DNA sequence: TGTGCCACAAGTGCCGGGTTCGACTATGGCTACACCTTC. It yields the protein CATSAGFDYGYTF.